This T cell receptor beta chain was captured by sequencing in a study of blood T cell repertoires in COVID-19. About the study: Italy, Spain and the United States were the sources of the convalescent and acute COVID-19 samples. From T cells, B-cell-depleted T cells, or PBMCs came the material, which was cDNA or gDNA.

Germline lookup yields CDR1 MNHEY and CDR2 SMNVEV (reference sequence). Germline trimming cut 5 bases from V and 6 bases from J; bases unmatched to any gene: 5. CDR3 length equals 14 residues. Measured with immunoSEQ multiplex PCR; TCRdb has only the in-frame clones, and not every one. Counted here are 150,000 or so clones, roughly nine tenths occurring once; the ten biggest clones make up around 0.55%. This clone appeared once. This clonotype was obtained from a man between 50 and 59 years old with acute or convalescent COVID-19. The specimen was peripheral blood. J is TRBJ2-2 and V is TRBV27; TRBD1 agrees at 8 bases. CDR3 residues: CASSLGQGSGELFF. The CDR3 region has the DNA TGTGCCAGCAGTCTCGGACAGGGTTCCGGGGAGCTGTTTTTT.